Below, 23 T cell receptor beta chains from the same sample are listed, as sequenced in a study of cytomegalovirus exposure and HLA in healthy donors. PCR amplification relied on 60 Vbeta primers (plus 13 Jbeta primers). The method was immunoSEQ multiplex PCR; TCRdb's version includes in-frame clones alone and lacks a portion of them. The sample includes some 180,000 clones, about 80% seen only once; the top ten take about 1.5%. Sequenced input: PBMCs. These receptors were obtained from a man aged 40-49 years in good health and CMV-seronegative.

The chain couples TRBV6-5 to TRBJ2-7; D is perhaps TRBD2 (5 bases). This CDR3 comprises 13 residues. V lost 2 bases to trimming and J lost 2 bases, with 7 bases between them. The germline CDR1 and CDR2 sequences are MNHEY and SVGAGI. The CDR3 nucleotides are TGTGCCAGCAGTTACCGGGGAACCTACGAGCAGTACTTC. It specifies CASSYRGTYEQYF.

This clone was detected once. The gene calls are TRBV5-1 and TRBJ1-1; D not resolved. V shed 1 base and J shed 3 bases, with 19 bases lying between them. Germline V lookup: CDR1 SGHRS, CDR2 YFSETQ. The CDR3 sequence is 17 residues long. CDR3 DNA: TGCGCCAGCAGCTTGTTTTCGCCCGCCAGGTCGGACACTGAAGCTTTCTTT. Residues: CASSLFSPARSDTEAFF.

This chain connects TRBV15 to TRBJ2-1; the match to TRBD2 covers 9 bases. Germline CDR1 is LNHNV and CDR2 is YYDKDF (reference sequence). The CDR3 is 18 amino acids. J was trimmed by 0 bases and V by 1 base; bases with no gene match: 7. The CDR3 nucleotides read TGTGCCACCAGCAGAGGCCTAGCGGGGTCTAGCTCCTACAATGAGCAGTTCTTC. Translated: CATSRGLAGSSSYNEQFF.

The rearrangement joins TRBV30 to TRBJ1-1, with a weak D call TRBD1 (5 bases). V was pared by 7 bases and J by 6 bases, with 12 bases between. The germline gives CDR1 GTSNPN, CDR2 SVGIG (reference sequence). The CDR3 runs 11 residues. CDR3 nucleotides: TGTGCCTCTGACCGGGGGTCTGAAGCTTTCTTT. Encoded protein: CASDRGSEAFF.

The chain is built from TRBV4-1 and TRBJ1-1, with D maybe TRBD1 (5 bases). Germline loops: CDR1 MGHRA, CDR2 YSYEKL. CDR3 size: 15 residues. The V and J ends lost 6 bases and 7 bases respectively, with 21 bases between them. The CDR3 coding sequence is TGCGCCAGCAGACCCACCGCAGCCCCAAGGGGTGAAGCTTTCTTT. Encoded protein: CASRPTAAPRGEAFF.

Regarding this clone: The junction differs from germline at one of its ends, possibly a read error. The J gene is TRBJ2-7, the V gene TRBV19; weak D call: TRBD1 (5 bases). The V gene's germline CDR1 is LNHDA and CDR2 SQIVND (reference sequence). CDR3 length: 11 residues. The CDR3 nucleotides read TGTGCCAGTAGTGCCCGGACACTTGTTAGCTTC. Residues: CASSARTLVSF.

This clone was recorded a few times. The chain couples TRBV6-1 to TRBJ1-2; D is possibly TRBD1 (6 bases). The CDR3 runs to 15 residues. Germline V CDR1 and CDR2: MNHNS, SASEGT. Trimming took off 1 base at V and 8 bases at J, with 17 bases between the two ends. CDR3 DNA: TGTGCCAGCAGTGAAGAGGCAGGGGTCTTGGGCGGCTACACCTTC. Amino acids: CASSEEAGVLGGYTF.

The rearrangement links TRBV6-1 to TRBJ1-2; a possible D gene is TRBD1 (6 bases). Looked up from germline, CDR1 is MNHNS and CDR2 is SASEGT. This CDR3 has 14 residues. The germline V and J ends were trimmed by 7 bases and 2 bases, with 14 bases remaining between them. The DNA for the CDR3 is TGTGCCAGCAACCCGACAGGAGTAAACTATGGCTACACCTTC. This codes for CASNPTGVNYGYTF.

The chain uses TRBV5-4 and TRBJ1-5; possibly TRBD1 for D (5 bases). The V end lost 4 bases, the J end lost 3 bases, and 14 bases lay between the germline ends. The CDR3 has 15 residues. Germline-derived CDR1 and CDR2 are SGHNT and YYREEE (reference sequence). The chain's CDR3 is CASSKFQGPNQPQHF. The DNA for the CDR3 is TGTGCCAGCAGCAAATTCCAGGGTCCCAATCAGCCCCAGCATTTT.

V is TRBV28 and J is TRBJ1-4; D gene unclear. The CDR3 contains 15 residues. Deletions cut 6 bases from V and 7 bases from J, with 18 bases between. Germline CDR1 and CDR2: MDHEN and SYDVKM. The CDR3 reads CASSQVLAAGEKLFF. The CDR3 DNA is TGTGCCAGCAGCCAAGTCCTCGCGGCGGGTGAAAAACTGTTTTTT.

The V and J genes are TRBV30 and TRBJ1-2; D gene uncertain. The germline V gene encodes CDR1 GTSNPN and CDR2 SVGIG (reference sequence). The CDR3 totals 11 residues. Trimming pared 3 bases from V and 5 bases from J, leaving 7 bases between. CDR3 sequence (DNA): TGTGCCTGGAGCCTAGCTTATGGCTACACCTTC. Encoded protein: CAWSLAYGYTF.

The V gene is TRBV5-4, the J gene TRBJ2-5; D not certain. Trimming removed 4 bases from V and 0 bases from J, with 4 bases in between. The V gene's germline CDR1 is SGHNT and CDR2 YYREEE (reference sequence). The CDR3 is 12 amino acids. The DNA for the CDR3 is TGTGCCAGCAGCCCGTACCAAGAGACCCAGTACTTC. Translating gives CASSPYQETQYF.

The CDR3 sequence is CASSLGKTGAYEQYF. The CDR3 DNA reads as TGTGCCAGCAGCTTGGGGAAGACAGGGGCCTACGAGCAGTACTTC. This chain links TRBV11-3 with TRBJ2-7, with 8 nucleotides matching TRBD1. Per the germline V gene, CDR1 is SGHNT and CDR2 is YENEEA. The CDR3 consists of 15 residues. The junction had 6 bases not matched to a gene; V was cut back by 3 bases and J by 2 bases.

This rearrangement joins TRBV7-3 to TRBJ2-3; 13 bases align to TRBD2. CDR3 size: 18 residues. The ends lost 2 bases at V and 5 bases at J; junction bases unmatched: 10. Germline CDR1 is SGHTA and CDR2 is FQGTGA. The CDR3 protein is CASSLEGTSGRAGDTQYF. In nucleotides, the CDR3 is TGTGCCAGCAGCTTAGAGGGTACTAGCGGGAGGGCGGGAGATACGCAGTATTTT.

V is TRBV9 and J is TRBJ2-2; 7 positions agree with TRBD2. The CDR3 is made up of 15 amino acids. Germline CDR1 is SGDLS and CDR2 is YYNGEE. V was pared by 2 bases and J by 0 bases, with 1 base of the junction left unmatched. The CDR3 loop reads CASSVGGTNTGELFF. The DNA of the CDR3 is TGTGCCAGCAGCGTGGGAGGGACGAACACCGGGGAGCTGTTTTTT.

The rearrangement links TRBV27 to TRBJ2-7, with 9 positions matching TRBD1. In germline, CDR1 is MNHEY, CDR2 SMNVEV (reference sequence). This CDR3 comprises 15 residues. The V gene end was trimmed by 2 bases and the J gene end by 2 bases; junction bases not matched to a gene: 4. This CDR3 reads CASSLAGQGTYEQYF. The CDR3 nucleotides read TGTGCCAGCAGTTTAGCCGGACAGGGGACCTACGAGCAGTACTTC.

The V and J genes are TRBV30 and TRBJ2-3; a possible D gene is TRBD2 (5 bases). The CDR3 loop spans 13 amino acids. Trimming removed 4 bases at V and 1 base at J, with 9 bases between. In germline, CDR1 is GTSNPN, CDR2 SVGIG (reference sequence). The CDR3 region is CAWKVSGTDTQYF. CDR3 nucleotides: TGTGCCTGGAAGGTTAGCGGCACAGATACGCAGTATTTT.

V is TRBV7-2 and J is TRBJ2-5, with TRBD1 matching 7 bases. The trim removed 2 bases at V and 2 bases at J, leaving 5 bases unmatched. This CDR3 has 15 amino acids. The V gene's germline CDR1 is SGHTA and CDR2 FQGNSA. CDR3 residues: CASSLFLGQQETQYF. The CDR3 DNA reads TGTGCCAGCAGCTTATTTTTGGGACAGCAAGAGACCCAGTACTTC.

CDR3 amino acids: CASTRGQSYEQYF. Here the CDR3 DNA reads TGTGCCAGCACCCGTGGGCAGTCCTACGAGCAGTACTTC. The chain is built from TRBV28 and TRBJ2-7; D is unresolved. Deletions cut 7 bases from V and 1 base from J, with 11 bases between. The CDR3 extends over 13 amino acids. Germline loops: CDR1 MDHEN, CDR2 SYDVKM.

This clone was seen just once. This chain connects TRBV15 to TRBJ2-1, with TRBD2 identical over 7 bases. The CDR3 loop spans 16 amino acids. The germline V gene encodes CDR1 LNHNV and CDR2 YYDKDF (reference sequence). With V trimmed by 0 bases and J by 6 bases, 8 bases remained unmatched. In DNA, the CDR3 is TGTGCCACCAGCAGAGATTACCGGGAGGTAGGCAATGAGCAGTTCTTC. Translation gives CATSRDYREVGNEQFF.

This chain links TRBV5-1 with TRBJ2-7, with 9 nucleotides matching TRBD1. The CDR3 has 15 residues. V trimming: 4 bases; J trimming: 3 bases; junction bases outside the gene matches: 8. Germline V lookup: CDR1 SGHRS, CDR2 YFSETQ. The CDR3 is CASSPGTGSNYEQYF. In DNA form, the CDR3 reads TGCGCCAGCAGCCCCGGGACAGGGAGTAACTACGAGCAGTACTTC.

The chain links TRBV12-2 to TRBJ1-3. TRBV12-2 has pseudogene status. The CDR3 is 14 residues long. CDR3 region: CASRLKLSGNTIYF. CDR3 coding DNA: TGTGCAAGTCGCTTAAAACTATCCGGAAACACCATATATTTT.

This chain's CDR3 is CASSLMSQGEQYF. In DNA, the CDR3 is TGTGCCAGCAGTTTAATGTCACAGGGCGAGCAGTACTTC. The rearrangement uses TRBV28 and TRBJ2-7; maybe TRBD1 (6 bases). With 2 bases removed from V and 6 bases from J, the gap between germline ends came to 11 bases. The CDR3 sequence is 13 residues long. Per germline, CDR1 MDHEN and CDR2 SYDVKM.